Sequencing of this TCR beta chain was carried out in a study of control samples from healthy donors and cancer patients. Germline V gene lookup returns CDR1 SNHLY and CDR2 FYNNEI. The CDR3 loop spans 15 amino acids. The V segment lost 6 bases and the J segment 7 bases; nucleotides outside the gene matches: 11. Assay: immunoSEQ multiplex PCR; the TCRdb copy retains only in-frame clones and omits some. The table lists 95,000 to 100,000 clones, 75% to 90% of them singletons. This clonotype was sampled from a man aged 30 to 45 in good health. The sequenced sample consisted of blood. The V and J genes are TRBV2 and TRBJ1-5; the match to TRBD1 covers 8 bases. The CDR3 nucleotides are TGTGCCAGCAGATCTAGACAGGGGCAGGAACAGCCCCAGCATTTT. As protein: CASRSRQGQEQPQHF.